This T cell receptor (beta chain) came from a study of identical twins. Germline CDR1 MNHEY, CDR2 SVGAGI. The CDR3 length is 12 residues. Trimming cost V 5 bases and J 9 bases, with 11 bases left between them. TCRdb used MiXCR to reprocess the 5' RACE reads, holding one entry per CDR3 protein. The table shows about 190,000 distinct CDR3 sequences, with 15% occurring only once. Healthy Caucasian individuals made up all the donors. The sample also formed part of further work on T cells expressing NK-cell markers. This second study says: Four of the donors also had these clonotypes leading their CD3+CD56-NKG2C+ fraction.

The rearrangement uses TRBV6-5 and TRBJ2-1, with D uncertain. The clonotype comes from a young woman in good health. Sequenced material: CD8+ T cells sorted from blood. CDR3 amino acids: CASSPIVGEQFF. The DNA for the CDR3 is TGTGCCAGCAGTCCCATAGTCGGTGAGCAGTTCTTC.